Below, 12 T cell receptor beta chains from the same sample are listed, as sequenced in a study of control samples from healthy donors and cancer patients. Using immunoSEQ multiplex PCR, the repertoire was profiled, and TCRdb retains in-frame clones only, with some absent. There are about 150,000 clones in the sample; 93% occur only once, and 4.5% to 6% lies in the top ten. Sequences were obtained from blood. Receptors originate from a man aged 18 to 30 in good health.

Turning to this clone: In the same sample, other DNA sequences code for this CDR3. This sequence joins TRBV15 and TRBJ2-7; a possible D gene is TRBD2 (6 bases). Trimming took off 4 bases at V and 4 bases at J, with 14 bases between the two ends. The CDR3 covers 14 residues. Per germline, CDR1 LNHNV and CDR2 YYDKDF (reference sequence). CDR3: CATSTLGGAYEQYF. The CDR3 region has the DNA TGTGCCACCAGCACACTTGGCGGGGCTTACGAGCAGTACTTC.

V gene TRBV5-4 combines with J gene TRBJ2-1; weak D call: TRBD2 (6 bases). Germline CDR1 and CDR2: SGHNT and YYREEE (reference sequence). The CDR3 consists of 15 residues. The ends were cut back, 4 bases at V and 0 bases at J, with 11 bases in the middle. The CDR3 spells CASSHRGSSYNEQFF. The CDR3 region has the DNA TGTGCCAGCAGCCACCGGGGGAGCTCCTACAATGAGCAGTTCTTC.

The V and J genes are TRBV11-2 and TRBJ2-4; TRBD1 agrees at 7 bases. Germline V gives CDR1 SGHAT, CDR2 FQNNGV. Trimming took 3 bases from V and 9 from J; bases not matched to a gene: 8. This CDR3 is 14 amino acids long. The CDR3 is CASSLVDRNAIQYF. For the CDR3, the DNA is TGTGCCAGCAGCTTGGTGGACAGGAACGCCATTCAGTACTTC. The full variable domain, completed using reference TRBV11-2 and TRBJ2-4, is EAGVAQSPRYKIIEKRQSVAFWCNPISGHATLYWYQQILGQGPKLLIQFQNNGVVDDSQLPKDRFSAERLKGVDSTLKIQPAKLEDSAVYLCASSLVDRNAIQYFGAGTRLSVL.

This chain uses TRBV24-1 with TRBJ2-5, with D possibly called TRBD1 or TRBD2 (5 bases each). This CDR3 has 16 residues. The germline CDR1 and CDR2 sequences are KGHDR and SFDVKD. V was pared by 0 bases and J by 3 bases, with 13 bases between. The CDR3 spells CATSDLQIRGKETQYF. CDR3 sequence (DNA): TGTGCCACCAGTGATTTGCAAATTCGGGGCAAAGAGACCCAGTACTTC.

The chain couples TRBV4-3 to TRBJ1-2, with TRBD1 matching over 7 bases. The germline gives CDR1 LGHNA, CDR2 YSLEER. The CDR3 has 14 residues. V was clipped by 4 bases and J by 5 bases; unmatched bases: 7. The CDR3: CASSPTDRAYGYTF. The CDR3 nucleotides are TGCGCCAGCAGCCCCACAGACAGGGCTTATGGCTACACCTTC.

The rearrangement joins TRBV19 to TRBJ1-5; 10 bases map to TRBD1. The CDR3 is 15 residues long. V gave up 11 bases and J gave up 3 bases; unmatched junction bases: 10. CDR1 is LNHDA, CDR2 SQIVND, per germline (reference sequence). This CDR3 reads CASEGTGDYNQPQHF. DNA for the CDR3: TGTGCCTCAGAGGGGACAGGGGACTACAATCAGCCCCAGCATTTT. Complete variable domain (other parts from reference TRBV19 and TRBJ1-5): DGGITQSPKYLFRKEGQNVTLSCEQNLNHDAMYWYRQDPGQGLRLIYYSQIVNDFQKGDIAEGYSVSREKKESFPLTVTSAQKNPTAFYLCASEGTGDYNQPQHFGDGTRLSIL.

The chain carries TRBV20-1 and TRBJ1-2; D remains ambiguous. The CDR3 runs to 10 residues. V was shortened by 5 bases and J by 7 bases, with 8 bases between the two germline ends. Germline-derived CDR1 and CDR2 are DFQATT and SNEGSKA (reference sequence). Here the CDR3 reads CSAGSSGYTF. CDR3 in DNA: TGCAGTGCTGGGTCGAGTGGCTACACCTTC.

The rearrangement links TRBV27 to TRBJ2-2; possibly TRBD1 for D (6 bases). The V end lost 6 bases, the J end lost 7 bases, and 15 bases lay between the germline ends. The CDR3 length is 14 residues. CDR1 MNHEY and CDR2 SMNVEV come from the germline V gene (reference sequence). CDR3 residues: CASSLRRGLGELFF. For the CDR3, the DNA is TGTGCCAGCAGCCTACGCAGGGGCCTCGGGGAGCTGTTTTTT.

This clone appeared a single time. This chain connects TRBV30 to TRBJ2-1; possible D gene TRBD1, 7 bases. The CDR3 totals 17 residues. V lost 0 bases to trimming and J lost 0 bases, with 15 bases between them. CDR1 is GTSNPN and CDR2 is SVGIG in the germline V gene (reference sequence). The CDR3 region is CAWSVPPRDSSYNEQFF. The CDR3 DNA sequence: TGTGCCTGGAGTGTACCCCCGCGGGACAGCTCCTACAATGAGCAGTTCTTC.

The chain employs TRBV28 and TRBJ1-4; no reliable D call. The CDR3 extends over 15 amino acids. Between the trimmed V and J ends, which lost 1 base and 5 bases, there was a span of 11 bases. CDR1 and CDR2 (germline): MDHEN, SYDVKM. CDR3 DNA: TGTGCCAGCAGTTTATCGGCAGTCAAAAATGAAAAACTGTTTTTT. Amino acid sequence: CASSLSAVKNEKLFF.

V is TRBV11-2 and J is TRBJ2-3; possible D gene TRBD1, 6 bases. There are 17 residues in the CDR3. Germline CDR1 is SGHAT and CDR2 is FQNNGV. V lost 3 bases and J lost 2, with 18 bases in between. CDR3 sequence (DNA): TGTGCCAGCAGCTTCGGGCCTACAGGGATCAACACAGATACGCAGTATTTT. Translated, it gives CASSFGPTGINTDTQYF. Using reference TRBV11-2 and TRBJ2-3 for the parts outside the CDR3, the full variable domain is EAGVAQSPRYKIIEKRQSVAFWCNPISGHATLYWYQQILGQGPKLLIQFQNNGVVDDSQLPKDRFSAERLKGVDSTLKIQPAKLEDSAVYLCASSFGPTGINTDTQYFGPGTRLTVL.

This clone has just one count. This rearrangement joins TRBV11-2 to TRBJ1-1, with D tentatively TRBD1 (6 bases). Germline CDR1 reads SGHAT; CDR2 reads FQNNGV. V was clipped by 5 bases and J by 8 bases, with 15 bases between them. The CDR3 runs to 13 residues. This chain's CDR3 is CASSARGREEAFF. DNA for the CDR3: TGTGCCAGCAGCGCCAGGGGTCGGGAAGAAGCTTTCTTT.